Listed below are T cell receptor beta chains from one sample, sequenced in a study of blood T cell repertoires in COVID-19. The protocol was immunoSEQ multiplex PCR, while the TCRdb copy is restricted to in-frame clones and leaves out a portion. The table lists hundreds of thousands of clones, 85% to 90% of them singletons. The sequenced material came from peripheral blood. Source of these receptors: a man between 18 and 35 years old with COVID-19, enrolled during active disease. The CDR3 runs from the conserved cysteine through the conserved F or W. A D gene is named only where the DNA matches it firmly. Clone size is shown for a subset of rows, as once, few, many or a class of expanded clone.

size	V	D	J	DNA	CDR3
-	TRBV27	-	TRBJ2-5	TGTGCCAGCAGTTTCTCGCTCTCGGGGACCCAGTACTTC	CASSFSLSGTQYF
few	TRBV13	TRBD2	TRBJ2-2	TGTGCCAGCAGCTTAGAACAGGGCATCGAGCTAGCGGGAAACACCGGGGAGCTGTTTTTT	CASSLEQGIELAGNTGELFF
-	TRBV7-9	TRBD2	TRBJ2-3	TGTGCCAGCAGCCGAGCGGGAGGGCCGGGAACAGATACGCAGTATTTT	CASSRAGGPGTDTQYF
-	TRBV10-3	TRBD1	TRBJ2-7	TGTGCCATCAGTGAGTCCCCGGGACAGGGATACTACGAGCAGTACTTC	CAISESPGQGYYEQYF
-	TRBV6-5	-	TRBJ2-4	TGTGCCAGTCGTTCGCAGGGGAGAAACATTCAGTACTTC	CASRSQGRNIQYF
-	TRBV30	TRBD1	TRBJ1-1	TGTGCCTGGAGTGTGGGGACAGGTAACACTGAAGCTTTCTTT	CAWSVGTGNTEAFF
-	TRBV10-1	-	TRBJ1-1	TGCGCCAGCAATCCTCGGGGGATAAAACGAGGAGCTTTCTTT	CASNPRGIKRGAFF
-	TRBV18	-	TRBJ2-7	TGTGCCAGCTCCCGGGAAGGGGGATACGAGCAGTACTTC	CASSREGGYEQYF
-	TRBV11-2	-	TRBJ1-1	TGTGCCAGCAGCAGCTACAGGGATGGGATGAACACTGAAGCTTTCTTT	CASSSYRDGMNTEAFF
-	TRBV27	TRBD1	TRBJ1-4	TGTGCCACCAAGGTTGTACAGGGGGCGGCGGGGCCAAATGAAAAACTGTTTTTT	CATKVVQGAAGPNEKLFF
-	TRBV7-9	-	TRBJ2-3	TGTGCCAGCACGGGACTGCGCACAGATACGCAGTATTTT	CASTGLRTDTQYF
-	TRBV3-1/TRBV3-2	TRBD2	TRBJ2-7	TGTGCCAGCAGCCAAGGAACTAGCGGATACTACGAGCAGTACTTC	CASSQGTSGYYEQYF
-	TRBV5-4	TRBD2	TRBJ2-3	TGTGCCAGCAGCTTGGCTCTAGCGGGAGTAAATACGCAGTATTTT	CASSLALAGVNTQYF
-	TRBV3-1/TRBV3-2	-	TRBJ2-5	TGTGCCAGCAGCCGGGGCATGAAGACCCAGTACTTC	CASSRGMKTQYF
-	TRBV24-1	TRBD1	TRBJ2-1	TGTGCCACCAGTGGGTCGGGACAGGGACTTTACAATGAGCAGTTCTTC	CATSGSGQGLYNEQFF
many	TRBV5-1	-	TRBJ2-7	TGCGCCAGCAGCTTGGAGGTTAGCGGCTACGAGCAGTACTTC	CASSLEVSGYEQYF
-	TRBV4-1	TRBD1	TRBJ1-5	TGCGCCAGCAGCCAAGATACTAGAGGGGGCCGATCAGCCCAGCATTTT	CASSQDTRGGRSAQHF
-	TRBV6-6	TRBD1	TRBJ2-7	TGTGCCAGCAGTTACCCCTCGGGACAGGGGGCATACGAGCAGTACTTC	CASSYPSGQGAYEQYF
-	TRBV5-4	TRBD2	TRBJ2-1	TGTGCCAGCAGCTTGAGGACGGGGGGCTCCTACAATGAGCAGTTCTTC	CASSLRTGGSYNEQFF
few	TRBV19	-	TRBJ1-1	TGTGCCAGTAGTATGGGGGGAACTGAAGCTTTCTTT	CASSMGGTEAFF
-	TRBV5-4	-	TRBJ2-6	TGTGCCAGCAGCGGAGACAACCAGGGACAAGGGATTTATAGGGCCAACGTCCTGACTTTC	CASSGDNQGQGIYRANVLTF
-	TRBV11-1	-	TRBJ1-1	TGTGCCAGCAGCTTATTCGGGGAAACTGAAGCTTTCTTT	CASSLFGETEAFF
-	TRBV3-1/TRBV3-2	-	TRBJ1-6	TGTGCCAGCAGCCAAGGGACCCTAGCGACACCCCTCCACTTT	CASSQGTLATPLHF
once	TRBV10-1	-	TRBJ2-5	TGCGCCAGCAGTGAAGGCAGGCAAGAGACCCAGTACTTC	CASSEGRQETQYF
-	TRBV29-1	TRBD2	TRBJ2-1	TGCAGCGCCGGCATTACTAGCGTGAGCTCCTACAATGAGCAGTTCTTC	CSAGITSVSSYNEQFF
-	TRBV5-6	-	TRBJ1-6	TGTGCCAGCAGCCAAGTCCCTACAGGGAATAATTCACCCCTCCACTTT	CASSQVPTGNNSPLHF
-	TRBV2	TRBD2	TRBJ2-1	TGTGCCAGCACCCGTTGGACTAGCGGGAGGGTTGAGCAGTTCTTC	CASTRWTSGRVEQFF
-	TRBV6-6	-	TRBJ1-2	TGTGCCAGCAAAACCAAAAAGGGGCAAGGTCATGGCTACACCTTC	CASKTKKGQGHGYTF